The source of this T cell receptor beta chain is a study of human T cells and chemical hapten exposure. As for the study in general: Small differences in pooled library volume mainly drove the variation in TCR yields per sample.

Blood, whole and unfractionated, served as the source for total RNA extraction. This CDR3 comprises 19 residues. Germline-derived CDR1 and CDR2 are PRHDT and FYEKMQ (reference sequence). The V segment lost 2 bases and the J segment 4 bases; nucleotides outside the gene matches: 16. TCRdb fed the 5' RACE reads into MiXCR, producing one record per CDR3 protein. The table lists about 80,000 distinct CDR3 sequences, under 10% of them singletons, with under 3% in the top ten. This TCR derives from a male donor in good health. The genes are TRBV13 and TRBJ2-2; 7 nucleotides align to TRBD1. CDR3 sequence (DNA): TGTGCCAGCAGCTTAACGGGCCTTCGACAGGGTAGGGGCACCGGGGAGCTGTTTTTT. This translates into CASSLTGLRQGRGTGELFF.